This T cell receptor (beta chain) was retrieved from a study of cytomegalovirus exposure and HLA in healthy donors. About the study: The Caucasian-associated ancestry cluster contained about four fifths of the roughly 400 genotyped donors. Study-wide results and caveats: A later look showed TCR association rates differing by HLA locus, highest for DRB1 and lowest for HLA-C. Association of 16,951 TCR beta sequences with HLA alleles was found at 0.05 false discovery rate in a later analysis.

It was with 60 Vbeta and 13 Jbeta primers that the PCR ran. Data came from immunoSEQ multiplex PCR; TCRdb stores just in-frame clones and leaves some out. The sample yields about 98,000 clones, 75% to 85% seen once. The length of the CDR3 is 15 residues. Germline V gene data show CDR1 as MNHNS and CDR2 as SASEGT. The junction had 3 bases not matched to a gene; V was cut back by 5 bases and J by 0 bases. On this clone itself: Its antigen is currently unknown.

The rearrangement joins TRBV6-1 to TRBJ1-5, with TRBD1 identical over 8 bases. The sequence was obtained from a man aged 18-30 years in good health and CMV-seropositive. Material for sequencing was PBMCs. CDR3 DNA: TGTGCCAGCAGTTGGGACAGGACTAGCAATCAGCCCCAGCATTTT. This gives the protein CASSWDRTSNQPQHF.